This T cell receptor beta chain was sequenced during a study of radiation and T cells in renal cell carcinoma. The wider study: Nephrectomy followed 15 Gy stereotactic body radiation by 4 weeks.

Time point: baseline pretreatment blood. Indicated treatment: 15 Gy SBRT to primary tumor, nephrectomy 4 weeks later. This renal cell carcinoma was of the clear cell type. To note about this clone: Its matching antigen is unknown.

Sequenced by immunoSEQ multiplex PCR; TCRdb stores in-frame clones only, minus some. The table records some 150,000 clones, over 65% of them present only once. Germline-derived CDR1 and CDR2 are MRHNA and SNTAGT. The ends were cut back, 0 bases at V and 1 base at J, with 7 bases in the middle. This CDR3 region has 15 residues. General study points: In blood, top tumor clones expanded by 2 weeks, shrinking by 4.

Sequencing used blood, obtained from a patient whose treatment included radiotherapy and nephrectomy. The chain links TRBV6-4 to TRBJ2-1, with a weak D call TRBD2 (5 bases). The sequence came from a woman aged 45-59 years with renal cell carcinoma. The CDR3 DNA sequence: TGTGCCAGCAGTGACTCGAAGCGGTCCTACAATGAGCAGTTCTTC. Translation gives CASSDSKRSYNEQFF.